The clone carrying this T cell receptor (beta chain) came up many times. The sample belongs to a study of identical twins. With V trimmed by 5 bases and J by 5 bases, 9 bases remained unmatched. Per germline, CDR1 MDHEN and CDR2 SYDVKM. The CDR3 has 15 amino acids. TCRdb re-analysed the 5' RACE reads in MiXCR, keeping a single row per CDR3 protein. The profile covers roughly 220,000 distinct CDR3 sequences, with over 5% appearing a single time and approximately 15% taken by the ten largest. Another study also made use of these data, one on T cells expressing NK-cell markers.

The origin of this receptor is a woman aged 18 to 35 in good health. The sample comprised CD8+ T cells sorted from blood. This rearrangement joins TRBV28 to TRBJ2-5, with 9 positions matching TRBD2. CDR3 protein: CASSGLAGSPETQYF. The CDR3 DNA sequence: TGTGCCAGCAGTGGCCTAGCGGGATCCCCGGAGACCCAGTACTTC.